These 26 T cell receptor beta chains were sequenced from one sample in a study of blood T cell repertoires in COVID-19. TCRdb keeps only in-frame clones here, not all; method: immunoSEQ multiplex PCR. There are 150,000 to 200,000 clones in the sample; approximately 93% occur only once, and under 2% lies in the top ten. The sample was peripheral blood. These receptor sequences come from a woman aged 55-69 years with COVID-19, enrolled during active disease.

The gene calls are TRBV6-5 and TRBJ2-2; D perhaps matches TRBD2 (6 bases). Trimming left V 2 bases short and J 6 bases short, with 10 bases between. The germline gives CDR1 MNHEY, CDR2 SVGAGI. There are 14 residues in the CDR3. The CDR3, as DNA: TGTGCCAGCAGTTACGTGGGGGGACCCGGGGAGCTGTTTTTT. Translating it yields CASSYVGGPGELFF.

The rearrangement joins TRBV7-9 to TRBJ2-3, with a possible D match to TRBD2 (6 bases). The CDR3 is 16 residues long. V shed 5 bases and J shed 4 bases, with 19 bases lying between them. Germline-derived CDR1 and CDR2 are SEHNR and FQNEAQ (reference sequence). CDR3: CASSEEDLAIADTQYF. Here the CDR3 DNA reads TGTGCCAGCAGCGAGGAGGATCTAGCGATCGCAGATACGCAGTATTTT.

For this clone: Other nucleotide sequences from this sample produce the same CDR3. CDR3 amino acids: CSASTGVNQPQHF. DNA of the CDR3: TGCAGTGCTAGTACGGGGGTGAATCAGCCCCAGCATTTT. This chain uses TRBV20-1 with TRBJ1-5, with D perhaps matching TRBD1 (5 bases). The V gene's germline CDR1 is DFQATT and CDR2 SNEGSKA (reference sequence). The CDR3 runs to 13 residues. V shed 3 bases and J shed 4 bases, with 10 bases lying between them.

The gene calls are TRBV9 and TRBJ2-2; no clear D gene. The germline V gene encodes CDR1 SGDLS and CDR2 YYNGEE. This CDR3 comprises 12 residues. The V end was cut by 3 bases, the J end by 3 bases, with 3 bases between. DNA of the CDR3: TGTGCCAGCAGCGCAGACACCGGGGAGCTGTTTTTT. Translating gives CASSADTGELFF.

This rearrangement joins TRBV5-8 to TRBJ1-5, with TRBD1 matching over 11 bases. V lost 0 bases and J lost 2; bases outside the gene matches: 4. This CDR3 is 17 amino acids long. The germline CDR1 and CDR2 sequences are SGHTS and YDEGEE. Written as DNA, the CDR3 is TGTGCCAGCAGCTTGGCAGGACAGGGGGCTGGCAATCAGCCCCAGCATTTT. It encodes CASSLAGQGAGNQPQHF.

CDR3 nucleotides: TGCGCCAGCAGCGTGGGACAGGGGTTCACTGAAGCTTTCTTT. Its translation is CASSVGQGFTEAFF. This chain joins TRBV5-1 and TRBJ1-1, with 10 bases lining up with TRBD1. The CDR3 runs to 14 residues. Trimming at V came to 4 bases and at J to 4 bases, leaving 4 bases not matched to a gene. The germline CDR1 and CDR2 sequences are SGHRS and YFSETQ. The variable domain in full, completed from reference TRBV5-1 and TRBJ1-1, reads KAGVTQTPRYLIKTRGQQVTLSCSPISGHRSVSWYQQTPGQGLQFLFEYFSETQRNKGNFPGRFSGRQFSNSRSEMNVSTLELGDSALYLCASSVGQGFTEAFFGQGTRLTVV.

V usage is TRBV5-1 and J usage is TRBJ2-1; D is possibly TRBD2 (6 bases). Trimming cost V 3 bases and J 4 bases, with 8 bases left between them. The CDR3 spans 13 residues. CDR1 is SGHRS and CDR2 is YFSETQ in the germline V gene. The CDR3 region has the DNA TGCGCCAGCAGCTCGCGGGGATACAATGAGCAGTTCTTC. Protein sequence: CASSSRGYNEQFF.

The V and J genes are TRBV7-9 and TRBJ2-3; 9 nucleotides align to TRBD1. V dropped 4 bases and J dropped 6; count of bases not matched to a gene: 8. From germline, CDR1 is SEHNR and CDR2 FQNEAQ (reference sequence). The CDR3 sequence is 15 residues long. The CDR3 nucleotides are TGTGCCAGCAGCTCCCCGGGACAGGGAGGTGATACGCAGTATTTT. Translating it yields CASSSPGQGGDTQYF.

The J gene is TRBJ2-7, the V gene TRBV7-2, with 9 bases that match TRBD1. CDR1 is SGHTA and CDR2 is FQGNSA in the germline V gene. This CDR3 region has 17 residues. With 0 bases clipped from V and 2 bases from J, the junction kept 8 bases outside the gene matches. In DNA form, the CDR3 reads TGTGCCAGCAGCTTAGCCGGGACAGGGAATTCTCCCTACGAGCAGTACTTC. As protein: CASSLAGTGNSPYEQYF.

The rearrangement links TRBV5-4 to TRBJ1-4; D not resolved. The CDR3 is 13 amino acids. Germline V gives CDR1 SGHNT, CDR2 YYREEE (reference sequence). The ends were cut back, 4 bases at V and 5 bases at J, with 9 bases in the middle. The CDR3 loop reads CASSDEPNEKLFF. The CDR3 nucleotides are TGTGCCAGCAGCGATGAGCCGAATGAAAAACTGTTTTTT.

This chain uses TRBV3-1 (or the pseudogene TRBV3-2) with TRBJ1-1; 8 nucleotides line up with TRBD1. The V segment lost 8 bases and the J segment 1 base; nucleotides outside the gene matches: 0. Per the germline V gene, CDR1 is LGHDT and CDR2 is YNNKEL (reference sequence). The CDR3 consists of 12 residues. CDR3 amino acids: CASGQGNTEAFF. Written as DNA, the CDR3 is TGTGCCAGCGGACAGGGGAACACTGAAGCTTTCTTT.

This chain connects TRBV14 to TRBJ1-1, with no clear D. Trimming cost V 2 bases and J 8 bases, with 15 bases left between them. The CDR3 has 14 residues. Germline V gene lookup returns CDR1 SGHDN and CDR2 FVKESK. The CDR3 reads CASSQSGWAGEAFF. The CDR3 coding sequence is TGTGCCAGCAGCCAAAGCGGGTGGGCCGGCGAAGCTTTCTTT.

This chain connects TRBV9 to TRBJ2-2; D unclear. This CDR3 spans 15 amino acids. The germline V gene encodes CDR1 SGDLS and CDR2 YYNGEE. V gave up 1 base and J gave up 4 bases, with 11 bases separating them. CDR3 in DNA: TGTGCCAGCAGCGTACTCGGAGTTACCACCGGGGAGCTGTTTTTT. Translating it yields CASSVLGVTTGELFF. The variable domain in full, completed from reference TRBV9 and TRBJ2-2, reads DSGVTQTPKHLITATGQRVTLRCSPRSGDLSVYWYQQSLDQGLQFLIQYYNGEERAKGNILERFSAQQFPDLHSELNLSSLELGDSALYFCASSVLGVTTGELFFGEGSRLTVL.

In this sample, this clone turned up once. V is TRBV28 and J is TRBJ1-2; D ambiguous. CDR1 is MDHEN and CDR2 is SYDVKM in the germline V gene. V dropped 7 bases and J dropped 2 bases, with 8 bases sitting between them. The CDR3 runs to 12 residues. Here the CDR3 DNA reads TGTGCCAGCAAGCAAACGAACTATGGCTACACCTTC. Protein: CASKQTNYGYTF.

The chain combines TRBV6-5 with TRBJ1-4; TRBD1 might be the D (5 bases). Trimming removed 7 bases at V and 1 base at J, with 13 bases between. This CDR3 is 15 amino acids long. Looked up from germline, CDR1 is MNHEY and CDR2 is SVGAGI. The CDR3 DNA reads as TGTGCCAGCACCCCCAGGGTTCAAACTAATGAAAAACTGTTTTTT. Its translation is CASTPRVQTNEKLFF.

This clone was seen just once. The gene calls are TRBV10-2 and TRBJ2-5; 9 positions match TRBD2. Trimming at V came to 2 bases and at J to 5 bases, leaving 15 bases not matched to a gene. Germline CDR1 WSHSY, CDR2 SAAADI. The CDR3 contains 18 residues. For the CDR3, the DNA is TGCGCCAGCAGTGAGGGCCTTTATGGCGGGGGGGCAGGGGAGACCCAGTACTTC. Protein sequence: CASSEGLYGGGAGETQYF.

CDR3 DNA sequence: TGTGCCAGCAGCCTACCGGGACAGAGCAGGACTGAAGCTTTCTTT. Its protein product is CASSLPGQSRTEAFF. The chain has TRBV5-4 and TRBJ1-1, with 7 bases identical to TRBD1. This CDR3 spans 15 amino acids. In germline, CDR1 is SGHNT, CDR2 YYREEE (reference sequence). The junction had 11 bases not matched to a gene; V was cut back by 4 bases and J by 5 bases. The full variable domain, rest sourced from reference TRBV5-4 and TRBJ1-1, is ETGVTQSPTHLIKTRGQQVTLRCSSQSGHNTVSWYQQALGQGPQFIFQYYREEENGRGNFPPRFSGLQFPNYSSELNVNALELDDSALYLCASSLPGQSRTEAFFGQGTRLTVV.

The rearrangement uses TRBV7-9 and TRBJ1-2; D uncertain. Trimming cost V 2 bases and J 5 bases, with 6 bases left between them. This CDR3 has 12 amino acids. The germline V gene has CDR1 SEHNR and CDR2 FQNEAQ (reference sequence). CDR3 protein: CASSLQRYGYTF. DNA of the CDR3: TGTGCCAGCAGCTTACAGAGGTATGGCTACACCTTC.

The chain employs TRBV6-2 or TRBV6-3 and TRBJ1-2, with unresolved D. Germline V gene data show CDR1 as MNHEY and CDR2 as SVGEGT. The length of the CDR3 is 21 residues. V shed 3 bases and J shed 0 bases, with 29 bases lying between them. CDR3: CASSYRLPSTQRQLANYGYTF. Here the CDR3 DNA reads TGTGCCAGCAGTTATCGCCTCCCTTCCACGCAGCGACAACTAGCTAACTATGGCTACACCTTC.

The chain employs TRBV5-4 and TRBJ1-1, with D maybe TRBD1 (5 bases). Trimming took 3 bases from V and 1 from J, leaving 7 bases between them. The germline V gene encodes CDR1 SGHNT and CDR2 YYREEE (reference sequence). The CDR3 loop spans 13 amino acids. As DNA, the CDR3 is TGTGCCAGCAGCTACGACAGGAACACTGAAGCTTTCTTT. This codes for CASSYDRNTEAFF.

The J gene is TRBJ2-1, the V gene TRBV12-3 or TRBV12-4; D is unclear. The CDR3 extends over 13 amino acids. With 6 bases removed from V and 9 bases from J, the gap between germline ends came to 15 bases. The CDR3 here is CASSYFKLGEQFF. The DNA for the CDR3 is TGTGCCAGCAGCTACTTCAAGCTTGGTGAGCAGTTCTTC.

This chain connects TRBV4-2 to TRBJ2-1, with D maybe TRBD2 (7 bases). This CDR3 is built from 14 residues. V lost 11 bases and J lost 7, with 21 bases in between. In germline, CDR1 is LGHNA, CDR2 YNFKEQ. The CDR3 nucleotides are TGTGCCGCATGGGGAGGGGGGGCCGGGAATGAGCAGTTCTTC. Its translation is CAAWGGGAGNEQFF.

The chain links TRBV3-1 (or the pseudogene TRBV3-2) to TRBJ1-1, with TRBD1 as a possible D gene (6 bases). CDR1 LGHDT and CDR2 YNNKEL come from the germline V gene (reference sequence). Deletions cut 0 bases from V and 0 bases from J, with 8 bases between. The CDR3 has 15 residues. The CDR3 loop reads CASSQEAGVNTEAFF. The CDR3 nucleotides read TGTGCCAGCAGCCAAGAGGCAGGGGTGAACACTGAAGCTTTCTTT.

J is TRBJ2-5 and V is TRBV20-1, with 9 bases fitting TRBD2. CDR3 length equals 14 residues. V lost 3 bases to trimming and J lost 0 bases; unmatched junction nucleotides: 2. The V gene's germline CDR1 is DFQATT and CDR2 SNEGSKA (reference sequence). The CDR3 spells CSASLAGYQETQYF. The CDR3 nucleotides are TGCAGTGCTAGTCTAGCGGGGTACCAAGAGACCCAGTACTTC.

This clone has just a few counts. The chain has TRBV5-1 and TRBJ1-1; D possibly corresponds to TRBD1 (6 bases). The germline gives CDR1 SGHRS, CDR2 YFSETQ. The CDR3 loop spans 13 amino acids. V lost 1 base and J 6 bases, leaving 10 bases between the germline ends. CDR3 bases: TGCGCCAGCAGCTTGTCAGGGGCAGCTGAAGCTTTCTTT. This translates into CASSLSGAAEAFF. The whole variable domain, remainder taken from reference TRBV5-1 and TRBJ1-1, is KAGVTQTPRYLIKTRGQQVTLSCSPISGHRSVSWYQQTPGQGLQFLFEYFSETQRNKGNFPGRFSGRQFSNSRSEMNVSTLELGDSALYLCASSLSGAAEAFFGQGTRLTVV.

Regarding this clone: The germline gene is not matched at one end of the junction; a read error may be the cause. The chain uses TRBV7-7 and TRBJ2-5; D is perhaps TRBD2 (5 bases). Germline V gene data show CDR1 as SSHAT and CDR2 as FNYEAQ (reference sequence). The CDR3 sequence is 13 residues long. CDR3 in amino acids: CASSLALIETQYF. CDR3 coding DNA: TGTGCTAGCAGCTTAGCGCTAATAGAGACCCAGTACTTC.